Presented here are 13 T cell receptor beta chains from one specimen sequenced in a study of cytomegalovirus exposure and HLA in healthy donors. Repertoires were generated with immunoSEQ multiplex PCR, while TCRdb's copy carries only in-frame clones and drops some. The repertoire consists of more than 200,000 clones, with less than 95% occurring once and the leading ten covering just over 3%. Sequenced: PBMCs. These receptors were obtained from a woman aged 25 to 39 in good health and CMV-seronegative.

J is TRBJ1-1 and V is TRBV5-6, with D unclear. V lost 3 bases and J 2 bases, leaving 5 bases between the germline ends. Germline-derived CDR1 and CDR2 are SGHDT and YYEEEE. The CDR3 has 12 residues. The CDR3 spells CASSYINTEAFF. CDR3 coding DNA: TGTGCCAGCAGCTATATTAACACTGAAGCTTTCTTT.

The chain joins TRBV11-2 to TRBJ2-7, with a weak D call TRBD1 (5 bases). Germline V gene data show CDR1 as SGHAT and CDR2 as FQNNGV. The CDR3 is 14 residues long. V lost 1 base and J lost 7, with 14 bases in between. CDR3 amino acids: CASSLGFQGMEQYF. Here the CDR3 DNA reads TGTGCCAGCAGCTTAGGGTTTCAGGGTATGGAGCAGTACTTC.

The chain links TRBV2 to TRBJ2-1, with unresolved D. Germline V gene lookup returns CDR1 SNHLY and CDR2 FYNNEI. The CDR3 has 13 residues. V shed 6 bases and J shed 8 bases, with 14 bases lying between them. CDR3 nucleotide sequence: TGTGCCAGCAGCCCCGGACCCAACCATGAGCAGTTCTTC. It yields the protein CASSPGPNHEQFF.

This chain connects TRBV4-2 to TRBJ2-5, with 7 bases lining up with TRBD2. The CDR3 extends over 16 amino acids. With 2 bases clipped from V and 1 base from J, the junction kept 7 bases outside the gene matches. Germline-derived CDR1 and CDR2 are LGHNA and YNFKEQ. CDR3 protein: CASSQQSGITQETQYF. CDR3 nucleotide sequence: TGTGCCAGCAGCCAACAGAGCGGGATAACCCAAGAGACCCAGTACTTC.

The V and J genes are TRBV28 and TRBJ1-1, with 7 bases lining up with TRBD1. Unmatched junction bases numbered 4, after V lost 6 bases and J lost 3 bases. Germline-derived CDR1 and CDR2 are MDHEN and SYDVKM. CDR3 size: 13 residues. CDR3: CASRDDRDTEAFF. DNA of the CDR3: TGTGCCAGCAGAGACGACAGGGACACTGAAGCTTTCTTT.

The J gene is TRBJ2-7, the V gene TRBV19, with D unclear. The CDR3 loop spans 15 amino acids. Trimming shortened V by 4 bases and J by 2 bases, and 15 bases separated the two germline ends. Germline-derived CDR1 and CDR2 are LNHDA and SQIVND (reference sequence). CDR3 coding DNA: TGTGCCAGTAGTAGTGATAAAGACACACCCTACGAGCAGTACTTC. It specifies CASSSDKDTPYEQYF.

This clone appeared once. V usage is TRBV6-1 and J usage is TRBJ2-4; either TRBD1 or TRBD2 may fit D (5 bases each). Trimming took 4 bases from V and 8 from J, leaving 12 bases between them. Germline V CDR1 and CDR2: MNHNS, SASEGT. This CDR3 is 13 amino acids long. Here the CDR3 reads CASSGDPGYIQYF. The CDR3 DNA reads as TGTGCCAGCAGTGGGGACCCGGGGTACATTCAGTACTTC.

The chain links TRBV5-6 to TRBJ1-1, with TRBD1 identical over 7 bases. The CDR3 extends over 16 amino acids. Trimming cost V 2 bases and J 4 bases; bases outside gene matches: 11. Germline V gene sequence: CDR1 SGHDT, CDR2 YYEEEE. CDR3 amino acids: CASSFPSGGKGTEAFF. CDR3 DNA: TGTGCCAGCAGCTTTCCATCAGGGGGGAAGGGCACTGAAGCTTTCTTT.

CDR3 sequence (DNA): TGTGCCAGCAGCGAGAACTACAGGGGGCTTCAGTCCCACAATGAGCAGTTCTTC. Translating gives CASSENYRGLQSHNEQFF. This sequence joins TRBV7-9 and TRBJ2-1; TRBD1 matches at 9 bases. Trimming removed 5 bases from V and 5 bases from J; junction bases left unmatched: 16. Germline lookup yields CDR1 SEHNR and CDR2 FQNEAQ (reference sequence). The CDR3 runs to 18 residues.

The chain links TRBV4-3 to TRBJ2-2; D may be TRBD2 (6 bases). CDR3 length: 17 residues. V shed 0 bases and J shed 6 bases, with 17 bases lying between them. The germline V gene encodes CDR1 LGHNA and CDR2 YSLEER. DNA for the CDR3: TGCGCCAGCAGCCAAGATCCCCTTCCGGGAGTCTCCGGGGAGCTGTTTTTT. Translation: CASSQDPLPGVSGELFF.

The genes are TRBV18 and TRBJ2-7, with a possible D match to TRBD2 (5 bases). V lost 6 bases to trimming and J lost 0 bases, with 9 bases between them. Germline CDR1 KGHSH, CDR2 LQKENI. CDR3 size: 13 residues. The chain's CDR3 is CASSHGNSYEQYF. In DNA, the CDR3 is TGTGCCAGCTCCCACGGGAACTCCTACGAGCAGTACTTC.

The chain carries TRBV11-2 and TRBJ2-7; D gene unclear. The CDR3 runs to 13 residues. The germline CDR1 and CDR2 sequences are SGHAT and FQNNGV. The V gene lost 2 bases and the J gene lost 1 base, with 6 bases spanning the gap. DNA for the CDR3: TGTGCCAGCAGCTTATGGGGATCCTACGAGCAGTACTTC. Translating gives CASSLWGSYEQYF.

V gene TRBV4-2 combines with J gene TRBJ2-3; 12 bases align to TRBD2. Germline CDR1 reads LGHNA; CDR2 reads YNFKEQ. The CDR3 is made up of 17 amino acids. J lost 7 bases, V lost 0 bases, and 8 bases had no gene match. In nucleotides, the CDR3 is TGTGCCAGCAGCCAAGATAGTCGGCTAGCGGGAGGGAATACGCAGTATTTT. This gives the protein CASSQDSRLAGGNTQYF.